This TCR beta chain was retrieved from a study of shared clonotypes between healthy human individuals. Naive CD8 cells lacked CD45RO and underwent positive selection for CCR7, leaving out terminally differentiated effector memory CD45RA+ cells. Donors were healthy HIV-negative adults without recently reported acute infections or vaccinations. The repertoire was sequenced with immunoSEQ multiplex PCR; TCRdb's copy has only in-frame clones and lacks some. Of about 2.1 million clones in the sample, 85% to 95% are singletons; the top ten hold over 1.5%. Study-level points and caveats: Inspection by rarefaction showed sorted-subset sequencing to be incomplete despite large depth.

With respect to this clone: Its antigen remains unidentified.

This TCR derives from a man younger than 30 in good health. Some clones in this sample may be carry-over from other donors' samples. What was sequenced was naive CD8+ T cells from PBMCs.

Here the CDR3 reads CASSPGTSGTGPYNEQFF. The CDR3 DNA reads TGTGCCAGCAGCCCCGGGACTAGCGGGACCGGGCCCTACAATGAGCAGTTCTTC. The chain is built from TRBV7-9 and TRBJ2-1; 13 bases are shared with TRBD2. The CDR3 covers 18 residues. With V trimmed by 5 bases and J by 2 bases, 9 bases remained unmatched. Looked up from germline, CDR1 is SEHNR and CDR2 is FQNEAQ (reference sequence).